The 26 T cell receptor beta chains reported below all come from one sample, sequenced in a study of preoperative IRX-2 immunotherapy in early breast cancer. Assay used: immunoSEQ multiplex PCR; TCRdb lists only in-frame clones, some missing. This table has around 62,000 clones, roughly 95% appearing once. Treatment in this sample: preoperative locoregional IRX-2 cytokine immunotherapy. Sample collection was performed from a patient treated with IRX-2 immunotherapy. These receptor sequences come from a human donor with breast cancer.

The V call is TRBV6-1, the J call TRBJ2-3; TRBD2 matches at 8 bases. Per the germline V gene, CDR1 is MNHNS and CDR2 is SASEGT. J gave up 4 bases and V 3 bases, and 6 bases lay outside the gene matches. The CDR3 spans 15 residues. The CDR3 loop is CASSDLAGLPDTQYF. CDR3 bases: TGTGCCAGCAGTGACCTAGCGGGCCTTCCAGATACGCAGTATTTT.

The chain carries TRBV11-3 and TRBJ2-3; D not certain. This CDR3 is 15 amino acids long. Trimming took 1 base from V and 0 from J, leaving 8 bases between them. Germline V lookup: CDR1 SGHNT, CDR2 YENEEA. The CDR3 is CASSLGGGSTDTQYF. CDR3 DNA sequence: TGTGCCAGCAGCTTAGGTGGTGGGAGCACAGATACGCAGTATTTT.

The chain couples TRBV2 to TRBJ2-7; D may be TRBD2 (6 bases). V gave up 1 base and J gave up 4 bases, with 11 bases separating them. From germline, CDR1 is SNHLY and CDR2 FYNNEI. This CDR3 spans 14 amino acids. CDR3 nucleotide sequence: TGTGCCAGCAGTGAAGAGCGGAGGGGATACGAGCAGTACTTC. Protein product: CASSEERRGYEQYF.

This chain connects TRBV10-3 to TRBJ2-6, with 8 nucleotides matching TRBD2. The trim removed 0 bases at V and 0 bases at J, leaving 13 bases unmatched. Germline CDR1 and CDR2: ENHRY and SYGVKD. The CDR3 covers 21 residues. The CDR3, as DNA: TGTGCCATCAGTGAGTCAAGGATCGGTGCGGGGGGCCGCTCTGGGGCCAACGTCCTGACTTTC. This encodes CAISESRIGAGGRSGANVLTF.

The genes are TRBV18 and TRBJ2-3; 10 nucleotides align to TRBD1. The junction had 11 bases not matched to a gene; V was cut back by 3 bases and J by 5 bases. The CDR3 runs 17 residues. Looked up from germline, CDR1 is KGHSH and CDR2 is LQKENI. The CDR3 region is CASSPYRDRGEKDTQYF. In DNA form, the CDR3 reads TGTGCCAGCTCACCGTACCGGGACAGGGGTGAGAAAGATACGCAGTATTTT.

The gene calls are TRBV12-5 and TRBJ2-5; possibly TRBD1 or TRBD2 for D (6 bases each). This CDR3 has 14 amino acids. V was trimmed by 5 bases and J by 5 bases, leaving 15 bases between them. CDR1 and CDR2 from the germline V gene are LGHNT and FRNRAP. The CDR3 DNA is TGTGCTAGTGGTCCCGGAGGGGGTCTGGAGACCCAGTACTTC. Protein product: CASGPGGGLETQYF.

The chain links TRBV18 to TRBJ2-2; D possibly corresponds to TRBD1 (6 bases). In germline, CDR1 is KGHSH, CDR2 LQKENI. Trimming left V 4 bases short and J 0 bases short, with 12 bases between. This CDR3 comprises 16 residues. The CDR3 spells CASSLTGTSNTGELFF. As DNA, the CDR3 is TGTGCCAGCTCACTTACCGGGACATCGAACACCGGGGAGCTGTTTTTT.

This rearrangement joins TRBV7-3 to TRBJ2-5; tentative D call: TRBD2 (7 bases). Germline-derived CDR1 and CDR2 are SGHTA and FQGTGA. V shed 1 base and J shed 3 bases, with 15 bases lying between them. The CDR3 is made up of 16 amino acids. CDR3 sequence: CASSLRGGATKETQYF. For the CDR3, the DNA is TGTGCCAGCAGCTTAAGGGGGGGGGCTACTAAAGAGACCCAGTACTTC. Full variable domain (rest looked up from reference TRBV7-3 and TRBJ2-5): GAGVSQTPSNKVTEKGKYVELRCDPISGHTALYWYRQSLGQGPEFLIYFQGTGAADDSGLPNDRFFAVRPEGSVSTLKIQRTERGDSAVYLCASSLRGGATKETQYFGPGTRLLVL.

The chain links TRBV5-1 to TRBJ2-3; D uncertain. V was cut by 4 bases and J by 2 bases, with 17 bases left in between. Germline V gene lookup returns CDR1 SGHRS and CDR2 YFSETQ. This CDR3 spans 16 amino acids. CDR3 sequence (DNA): TGCGCCAGCAGCGTAAAATTGGGCTCCCCCACAGATACGCAGTATTTT. Amino acids: CASSVKLGSPTDTQYF.

The CDR3 sequence: CASSLSRGGDGYTF. CDR3 sequence (DNA): TGTGCCAGCAGCTTAAGCCGGGGGGGGGATGGCTACACCTTC. This chain joins TRBV7-2 and TRBJ1-2; D might be TRBD1 (5 bases). V lost 2 bases to trimming and J lost 6 bases, with 13 bases between them. The CDR3 contains 14 residues. The germline CDR1 and CDR2 sequences are SGHTA and FQGNSA.

This chain joins TRBV7-3 and TRBJ2-3; 11 bases line up with TRBD2. The CDR3 is 17 residues long. In germline, CDR1 is SGHTA, CDR2 FQGTGA. Trimming cost V 2 bases and J 2 bases; bases outside gene matches: 6. CDR3 coding DNA: TGTGCCAGCAGCTTATTTTCTAGCGGGGGGACCACAGATACGCAGTATTTT. Translating it yields CASSLFSSGGTTDTQYF.

V is TRBV4-1 and J is TRBJ2-3, with D tentatively TRBD1 (8 bases). The CDR3 sequence is 20 residues long. V lost 4 bases, J lost 2 bases, and 28 bases lay in between. CDR1 is MGHRA, CDR2 YSYEKL, per germline. CDR3 loop: CASSPQKGTGGGDDTDTQYF. In DNA form, the CDR3 reads TGCGCCAGCAGCCCACAAAAGGGGACAGGTGGGGGGGATGACACAGATACGCAGTATTTT.

This sequence joins TRBV29-1 and TRBJ2-7; the D gene is possibly TRBD2 (5 bases). V was cut by 7 bases and J by 5 bases, with 18 bases left in between. Germline-derived CDR1 and CDR2 are SQVTM and ANQGSEA. The CDR3 totals 13 residues. In nucleotides, the CDR3 is TGCAGCGCCCCAGGAGGTTTCGGGGACGAGCAGTACTTC. This gives the protein CSAPGGFGDEQYF.

This clone has only one observation. This rearrangement joins TRBV5-1 to TRBJ2-2; the match to TRBD1 covers 7 bases. In germline, CDR1 is SGHRS, CDR2 YFSETQ. The CDR3 contains 16 residues. J lost 1 base, V lost 4 bases, and 7 bases had no gene match. The CDR3 DNA is TGCGCCAGCAGCCACACCGGGACAGTGAACACCGGGGAGCTGTTTTTT. Protein product: CASSHTGTVNTGELFF.

The chain recombines TRBV28 with TRBJ1-3; no clear D gene. V dropped 6 bases and J dropped 0 bases, with 12 bases sitting between them. The germline V gene encodes CDR1 MDHEN and CDR2 SYDVKM. This CDR3 spans 15 amino acids. CDR3 sequence: CASRHNTNSGNTIYF. The CDR3 DNA reads as TGTGCCAGCAGACACAATACAAACTCTGGAAACACCATATATTTT. The whole variable domain, filled in from reference TRBV28 and TRBJ1-3, reads DVKVTQSSRYLVKRTGEKVFLECVQDMDHENMFWYRQDPGLGLRLIYFSYDVKMKEKGDIPEGYSVSREKKERFSLILESASTNQTSMYLCASRHNTNSGNTIYFGEGSWLTVV.

Details on this clone: Here the CDR3 omits its conserved ending phenylalanine or tryptophan, so a read error is the likely source. The rearrangement uses TRBV7-2 and TRBJ1-2; D remains unclear. V lost 3 bases to trimming and J lost 4 bases, with 9 bases between them. The CDR3 extends over 13 amino acids. The germline CDR1 and CDR2 sequences are SGHTA and FQGNSA. CDR3 sequence: CASSLGFGYGYTL. In nucleotides, the CDR3 is TGTGCCAGCAGCTTGGGGTTTGGCTATGGCTACACCCTC.

The V call is TRBV18, the J call TRBJ1-1; D is undetermined. Germline V gives CDR1 KGHSH, CDR2 LQKENI. Deletions cut 0 bases from V and 11 bases from J, with 13 bases between. CDR3 length equals 13 residues. CDR3 residues: CASSPPPRERAFF. The DNA for the CDR3 is TGTGCCAGCTCACCACCTCCTAGGGAGCGGGCTTTCTTT.

The rearrangement links TRBV28 to TRBJ1-2; 7 positions match TRBD1. The CDR3 spans 12 residues. The trim removed 5 bases at V and 8 bases at J, leaving 5 bases unmatched. CDR1 and CDR2 from the germline V gene are MDHEN and SYDVKM. The CDR3 DNA is TGTGCCAGCAGTACGACAGGGTTCGGCTACACCTTC. This gives the protein CASSTTGFGYTF.

This chain links TRBV9 with TRBJ2-3; D possibly corresponds to TRBD2 (6 bases). CDR1 and CDR2 (germline): SGDLS, YYNGEE. V lost 0 bases to trimming and J lost 2 bases, with 16 bases between them. This CDR3 is built from 17 residues. CDR3 sequence: CASSVGRTSSTTDTQYF. The CDR3 DNA follows: TGTGCCAGCAGCGTAGGAAGAACTAGCAGCACCACAGATACGCAGTATTTT.

This chain connects TRBV7-9 to TRBJ2-3; no clear D gene. V was shortened by 3 bases and J by 0 bases, with 13 bases between the two germline ends. In germline, CDR1 is SEHNR, CDR2 FQNEAQ (reference sequence). This CDR3 is 16 amino acids long. CDR3 residues: CASSFLVVSSTDTQYF. DNA of the CDR3: TGTGCCAGCAGCTTCCTAGTGGTCTCGAGCACAGATACGCAGTATTTT.

This clone has only one observation. The chain is built from TRBV6-6 and TRBJ1-3; no definite D call. Germline CDR1 and CDR2: MNHNY and SVGAGI (reference sequence). V lost 7 bases, J lost 8 bases, and 18 bases lay in between. The CDR3 has 14 residues. CDR3 DNA sequence: TGTGCCAGCACCTACAGCGTAGGGAAGGACACCATATATTTT. Protein product: CASTYSVGKDTIYF.

This chain links TRBV6-6 with TRBJ1-5; 10 bases fit TRBD1. CDR3 length: 16 amino acids. The germline gives CDR1 MNHNY, CDR2 SVGAGI (reference sequence). The trim removed 0 bases at V and 4 bases at J, leaving 3 bases unmatched. DNA for the CDR3: TGTGCCAGCAGTTACTCGAGGGACAGGGGTAATCAGCCCCAGCATTTT. Encoded protein: CASSYSRDRGNQPQHF.

This chain links TRBV6-1 with TRBJ1-5, with D perhaps matching TRBD1 (5 bases). The V gene's germline CDR1 is MNHNS and CDR2 SASEGT. V shed 7 bases and J shed 6 bases, with 19 bases lying between them. The CDR3 runs 15 residues. CDR3 sequence (DNA): TGTGCCAGCACCCTGAGCCGGGGCCTCTTTCAGCCCCAGCATTTT. Translated: CASTLSRGLFQPQHF.

The chain has TRBV2 and TRBJ2-7; D call uncertain. The CDR3 runs to 15 residues. The germline gives CDR1 SNHLY, CDR2 FYNNEI. Deletions cut 0 bases from V and 3 bases from J, with 12 bases between. As DNA, the CDR3 is TGTGCCAGCAGTGAAGCGCGACCAACGGTCTACGAGCAGTACTTC. It translates to CASSEARPTVYEQYF.

This clone has a single count. The chain recombines TRBV10-1 with TRBJ2-3; no firm D call. This CDR3 region has 14 residues. Trimming removed 4 bases from V and 1 base from J, with 9 bases in between. CDR1 and CDR2 from the germline V gene are WNHNN and SYGVQD (reference sequence). The CDR3 reads CASSGRARTDTQYF. CDR3 bases: TGCGCCAGCAGTGGAAGGGCTCGCACAGATACGCAGTATTTT.

The V and J genes are TRBV15 and TRBJ2-3; D is undetermined. The CDR3 length is 15 residues. The germline V gene has CDR1 LNHNV and CDR2 YYDKDF (reference sequence). Trimming removed 8 bases from V and 0 bases from J, with 15 bases in between. CDR3 region: CATRLGSLSTDTQYF. In nucleotides, the CDR3 is TGTGCCACCCGCCTGGGCAGCCTAAGCACAGATACGCAGTATTTT.